The next 8 T cell receptor beta chains were all read from a single sample in a study of neurological immune-mediated disorders. TCRdb re-derived calls from the 5' RACE reads in MiXCR, one entry per CDR3 protein. The table has 65,000 to 75,000 distinct CDR3 sequences, approximately 5.1% seen once; the top ten hold around 6%. Sequencing was done on a sample of PBMCs. Receptor source: a human donor with multiple sclerosis. The donor label of this sample is uncertain.

This clonotype occurred a few times. The CDR3 DNA reads as TGTGCCAGCAGTCTTGTTTCCGGGACTAGCGGATACGAGCAGTACTTC. Protein: CASSLVSGTSGYEQYF. V is TRBV4-2 and J is TRBJ2-7; 11 nucleotides agree with TRBD2. With V trimmed by 6 bases and J by 4 bases, 11 bases remained unmatched. CDR1 and CDR2 from the germline V gene are LGHNA and YNFKEQ. CDR3 size: 16 residues.

This clonotype has at least ten counts. The V gene is TRBV10-3, the J gene TRBJ1-2; no clear D. The V gene's germline CDR1 is ENHRY and CDR2 SYGVKD. V was pared by 2 bases and J by 6 bases, with 13 bases between. The CDR3 is 14 amino acids. Written as DNA, the CDR3 is TGTGCCATCAGTGAGGAAGGGTTGAGGGATGGCTACACCTTC. Its protein product is CAISEEGLRDGYTF.

This clonotype appeared many times. The chain couples TRBV20-1 to TRBJ1-4; D not resolved. The CDR3 length is 14 residues. Germline lookup yields CDR1 DFQATT and CDR2 SNEGSKA (reference sequence). V lost 5 bases to trimming and J lost 4 bases, with 14 bases between them. The CDR3 sequence is CSALTGPFNEKLFF. In nucleotides, the CDR3 is TGCAGTGCTCTCACCGGGCCCTTTAATGAAAAACTGTTTTTT.

This clonotype was seen many times. The chain uses TRBV3-1 and TRBJ2-7; 7 bases align to TRBD1. V trimming: 4 bases; J trimming: 0 bases; junction bases outside the gene matches: 9. CDR3 length: 16 amino acids. CDR1 is LGHDT, CDR2 YNNKEL, per germline (reference sequence). CDR3: CASSPNRGGTSYEQYF. CDR3 DNA: TGTGCCAGCAGCCCGAACAGGGGCGGAACCTCCTACGAGCAGTACTTC.

This clonotype occurred many times. The gene calls are TRBV5-1 and TRBJ2-4; the D call may be TRBD1 or TRBD2 (5 bases each). Per germline, CDR1 SGHRS and CDR2 YFSETQ. The CDR3 length is 12 residues. V shed 5 bases and J shed 7 bases, with 10 bases lying between them. CDR3 amino acids: CASSPGANIQYF. In DNA form, the CDR3 reads TGCGCCAGCAGTCCCGGGGCGAACATTCAGTACTTC.

This clonotype was observed many times. The gene calls are TRBV6-5 and TRBJ2-3; D possibly corresponds to TRBD2 (5 bases). The germline gives CDR1 MNHEY, CDR2 SVGAGI. The CDR3 extends over 15 amino acids. V gave up 0 bases and J gave up 3 bases, with 10 bases separating them. For the CDR3, the DNA is TGTGCCAGCAGTTACTCCCCCGGGGAGACAGATACGCAGTATTTT. Translation gives CASSYSPGETDTQYF.

This clonotype was found many times. The chain carries TRBV24-1 and TRBJ2-5; 7 bases match TRBD2. This CDR3 is 16 amino acids long. The junction had 7 bases not matched to a gene; V was cut back by 1 base and J by 3 bases. Germline CDR1 and CDR2: KGHDR and SFDVKD. Written as DNA, the CDR3 is TGTGCCACCAGTGATTTCACTAGCGTGGGTAAAGAGACCCAGTACTTC. This translates into CATSDFTSVGKETQYF.

In this sample, this clonotype turned up many times. Sequence at one end of the junction differs from germline and may be a read error. This chain connects TRBV20-1 to TRBJ1-1; unclear D gene. CDR1 and CDR2 (germline): DFQATT, SNEGSKA (reference sequence). The CDR3 extends over 9 amino acids. CDR3 nucleotide sequence: TGCAGTGCTAACACCGAAGCTTTCTTT. Encoded protein: CSANTEAFF.